The next 26 T cell receptor beta chains were all read from a single sample in a study of T cells after posttransplantation cyclophosphamide. The assay was immunoSEQ multiplex PCR, and TCRdb's table has in-frame clones only and misses some. Recorded here are about 40,000 clones, with no singletons, and the ten leading clones hold 3.5% to 5.5%. Sample: PBMCs. The receptors were gathered from a woman aged 45-65 years in good health and a related stem cell transplant donor.

This clone was seen repeatedly, ten times or more. The CDR3 nucleotides are TGTGCCAGCAGCGCGGCGAGGAACACTGAAGCTTTCTTT. It encodes CASSAARNTEAFF. The J gene is TRBJ1-1, the V gene TRBV7-2; D remains unclear. This CDR3 comprises 13 residues. The germline gives CDR1 SGHTA, CDR2 FQGNSA. Trimming stripped 5 bases from V and 1 base from J, with 8 bases between.

This clone has ten or more counts. This chain joins TRBV5-1 and TRBJ2-7, with D possibly TRBD1 on 5 matching bases. Deletions cut 0 bases from V and 2 bases from J, with 6 bases between. This CDR3 is built from 13 residues. CDR1 and CDR2 from the germline V gene are SGHRS and YFSETQ. The CDR3 loop reads CASSLEGTYEQYF. The CDR3 DNA sequence: TGCGCCAGCAGCTTGGAGGGGACCTACGAGCAGTACTTC.

This clone was counted many times. This chain joins TRBV2 and TRBJ1-6; 7 bases match TRBD1. V lost 6 bases to trimming and J lost 6 bases; unmatched junction nucleotides: 17. The germline V gene encodes CDR1 SNHLY and CDR2 FYNNEI. CDR3 size: 18 residues. CDR3 sequence (DNA): TGTGCCAGCAGAAACTGGGGTCGGACAGGAGTCGCTAATTCACCCCTCCACTTT. It encodes CASRNWGRTGVANSPLHF. Combining the CDR3 with reference TRBV2 and TRBJ1-6 gives the whole variable domain EPEVTQTPSHQVTQMGQEVILRCVPISNHLYFYWYRQILGQKVEFLVSFYNNEISEKSEIFDDQFSVERPDGSNFTLKIRSTKLEDSAMYFCASRNWGRTGVANSPLHFGNGTRLTVT.

The gene calls are TRBV7-9 and TRBJ2-1; D may be TRBD2 (6 bases). V was shortened by 1 base and J by 4 bases, with 8 bases between the two germline ends. The CDR3 totals 14 residues. Germline CDR1 is SEHNR and CDR2 is FQNEAQ (reference sequence). The DNA of the CDR3 is TGTGCCAGCAGCTTAGATGCGGGATACAATGAGCAGTTCTTC. Protein: CASSLDAGYNEQFF. Full variable domain (outside the CDR3, taken from reference TRBV7-9 and TRBJ2-1): DTGVSQNPRHKITKRGQNVTFRCDPISEHNRLYWYRQTLGQGPEFLTYFQNEAQLEKSRLLSDRFSAERPKGSFSTLEIQRTEQGDSAMYLCASSLDAGYNEQFFGPGTRLTVL.

This clone showed up many times. Here the CDR3 DNA reads TGCGCCAGCAGCTTAGGACATGGGTCCTACGAGCAGTACTTC. This encodes CASSLGHGSYEQYF. The V and J genes are TRBV5-1 and TRBJ2-7, with TRBD1 as a possible D gene (5 bases). This CDR3 comprises 14 residues. Trimming pared 2 bases from V and 1 base from J, leaving 10 bases between. CDR1 is SGHRS and CDR2 is YFSETQ in the germline V gene.

This clone was seen more than once but under ten times. The chain employs TRBV2 and TRBJ2-3; no clear D gene. Trimming took off 6 bases at V and 5 bases at J, with 3 bases between the two ends. Germline V lookup: CDR1 SNHLY, CDR2 FYNNEI. CDR3 size: 10 residues. CDR3 nucleotides: TGTGCCAGCAGCGGAGATACGCAGTATTTT. Its protein product is CASSGDTQYF.

This clone was seen at least ten times. The chain links TRBV5-1 to TRBJ1-6; 10 positions match TRBD1. Germline V lookup: CDR1 SGHRS, CDR2 YFSETQ. The trim removed 9 bases at V and 7 bases at J, leaving 10 bases unmatched. This CDR3 region has 15 residues. CDR3 sequence: CATSRDRGRNSPLHF. The DNA for the CDR3 is TGCGCCACCTCCCGGGACAGGGGAAGGAATTCACCCCTCCACTTT.

This clone was seen many times. The chain employs TRBV4-1 and TRBJ2-1; TRBD2 might be the D (6 bases). Germline CDR1 MGHRA, CDR2 YSYEKL. V was shortened by 1 base and J by 5 bases, with 24 bases between the two germline ends. CDR3 size: 19 residues. CDR3 region: CASSQGLLTRAYSHNEQFF. The CDR3 nucleotides are TGCGCCAGCAGCCAAGGACTTTTGACTAGGGCTTACTCTCACAATGAGCAGTTCTTC.

This clone has ten or more counts. The V call is TRBV30, the J call TRBJ2-1, with 9 bases matching TRBD1. The CDR3 loop spans 16 amino acids. V was clipped by 3 bases and J by 1 base; unmatched bases: 7. Germline V CDR1 and CDR2: GTSNPN, SVGIG (reference sequence). The CDR3 nucleotides are TGTGCCTGGAGCAGGAGACAGGGGGTGTCCTACAATGAGCAGTTCTTC. Residues: CAWSRRQGVSYNEQFF.

This clone was counted ten times or more. The chain uses TRBV18 and TRBJ1-6; TRBD1 agrees at 9 bases. The germline CDR1 and CDR2 sequences are KGHSH and LQKENI. V lost 3 bases, J lost 7 bases, and 7 bases stayed unmatched. The CDR3 contains 16 residues. CDR3 sequence reads: CASSPLGQGRNSPLHF. The CDR3 coding sequence is TGTGCCAGCTCACCCCTGGGACAGGGTAGGAATTCACCCCTCCACTTT.

This clone appeared many times. The chain has TRBV5-1 and TRBJ1-2, with TRBD1 matching 8 bases. Looked up from germline, CDR1 is SGHRS and CDR2 is YFSETQ. J was trimmed by 8 bases and V by 4 bases; bases with no gene match: 10. This CDR3 is 14 amino acids long. For the CDR3, the DNA is TGCGCCAGCAGCCACCAACCAGGGGGCGACGGCTACACCTTC. Translation gives CASSHQPGGDGYTF.

This clone was observed at least ten times. CDR3 in DNA: TGTGCTAGTGGTTTGGTACAAGATGGGACAGGGGTAGTTTGGGCCAAAAACATTCAGTACTTC. Translating gives CASGLVQDGTGVVWAKNIQYF. The rearrangement links TRBV12-5 to TRBJ2-4; 10 positions agree with TRBD1. V shed 0 bases, J shed 1 base, and the junction held 15 bases outside the gene matches. The CDR3 length is 21 residues. CDR1 LGHNT and CDR2 FRNRAP come from the germline V gene.

This clone was detected ten times or more. CDR3 amino acids: CASRTQDRGNQPQHF. In DNA, the CDR3 is TGTGCCAGCAGGACCCAGGACAGGGGGAATCAGCCCCAGCATTTT. This chain connects TRBV28 to TRBJ1-5; 10 bases match TRBD1. The V gene end was trimmed by 6 bases and the J gene end by 4 bases; junction bases not matched to a gene: 6. CDR3 length equals 15 residues. Per the germline V gene, CDR1 is MDHEN and CDR2 is SYDVKM.

This clone was found many times. V is TRBV7-9 and J is TRBJ2-7; D possibly corresponds to TRBD1 (6 bases). The CDR3 runs to 14 residues. CDR1 and CDR2 from the germline V gene are SEHNR and FQNEAQ (reference sequence). V was trimmed by 4 bases and J by 4 bases, leaving 14 bases between them. As DNA, the CDR3 is TGTGCCAGCAGCTATACGGGCAGGGGATACGAGCAGTACTTC. As protein: CASSYTGRGYEQYF.

This clone was recorded at least ten times. The rearrangement joins TRBV5-1 to TRBJ1-2; 7 positions match TRBD1. Germline CDR1 SGHRS, CDR2 YFSETQ. There are 14 residues in the CDR3. The V gene end was trimmed by 0 bases and the J gene end by 6 bases; junction bases not matched to a gene: 5. This chain's CDR3 is CASSLDSQGDGYTF. The CDR3 region has the DNA TGCGCCAGCAGCTTGGATTCGCAGGGGGATGGCTACACCTTC. The full variable domain, in which reference TRBV5-1 and TRBJ1-2 provide the parts outside the CDR3, is KAGVTQTPRYLIKTRGQQVTLSCSPISGHRSVSWYQQTPGQGLQFLFEYFSETQRNKGNFPGRFSGRQFSNSRSEMNVSTLELGDSALYLCASSLDSQGDGYTFGSGTRLTVV.

This clone was observed many times. This rearrangement joins TRBV5-4 to TRBJ2-7; 10 nucleotides line up with TRBD1. Germline CDR1 is SGHNT and CDR2 is YYREEE (reference sequence). V lost 4 bases, J lost 2 bases, and 6 bases stayed unmatched. The CDR3 totals 15 residues. CDR3 sequence (DNA): TGTGCCAGCAGCCCGCGAGACAGGGGGCCCTACGAGCAGTACTTC. Translating it yields CASSPRDRGPYEQYF.

This clone was seen repeatedly, ten times or more. This chain links TRBV10-3 with TRBJ1-1; 10 bases match TRBD1. The CDR3 covers 14 residues. Germline CDR1 is ENHRY and CDR2 is SYGVKD. V dropped 6 bases and J dropped 4; count of bases not matched to a gene: 5. CDR3 nucleotides: TGTGCCATCAGGACAGGGGGCGAGGGCACTGAAGCTTTCTTT. Its translation: CAIRTGGEGTEAFF.

This clone has at least ten counts. V is TRBV29-1 and J is TRBJ1-1; D is possibly TRBD1 (6 bases). CDR1 SQVTM and CDR2 ANQGSEA come from the germline V gene. This CDR3 is built from 14 residues. Deletions cut 4 bases from V and 0 bases from J, with 12 bases between. For the CDR3, the DNA is TGCAGCGTTGCGAGGGGGAACATGAACACTGAAGCTTTCTTT. It translates to CSVARGNMNTEAFF.

In this sample, this clone turned up many times. The chain combines TRBV5-1 with TRBJ2-1, with a tentative D call TRBD2 (6 bases). The CDR3 covers 14 residues. CDR1 SGHRS and CDR2 YFSETQ come from the germline V gene. The V end lost 0 bases, the J end lost 5 bases, and 9 bases lay between the germline ends. The CDR3 reads CASSLEDYNNEQFF. The CDR3 nucleotides read TGCGCCAGCAGCTTGGAGGACTACAACAATGAGCAGTTCTTC.

This clone was found many times. The CDR3: CASSFGQGTYEQYF. The CDR3 DNA follows: TGTGCCAGCAGCTTCGGACAGGGAACCTACGAGCAGTACTTC. The chain couples TRBV7-9 to TRBJ2-7; 8 nucleotides match TRBD1. The germline gives CDR1 SEHNR, CDR2 FQNEAQ (reference sequence). This CDR3 comprises 14 residues. The V gene end was trimmed by 3 bases and the J gene end by 2 bases; junction bases not matched to a gene: 3. Together with reference TRBV7-9 and TRBJ2-7, the CDR3 gives the full variable domain: DTGVSQNPRHKITKRGQNVTFRCDPISEHNRLYWYRQTLGQGPEFLTYFQNEAQLEKSRLLSDRFSAERPKGSFSTLEIQRTEQGDSAMYLCASSFGQGTYEQYFGPGTRLTVT.

DNA for the CDR3: TGTGCCAGCAGTTTAAAGGGGTCAAAGCCCCAGCATTTT. As protein: CASSLKGSKPQHF. The gene calls are TRBV27 and TRBJ1-5; a weak D match, TRBD1 (5 bases). Germline assignment: CDR1 MNHEY and CDR2 SMNVEV (reference sequence). V lost 2 bases and J lost 8, with 10 bases in between. This CDR3 has 13 amino acids.

This clone was recorded at least ten times. CDR3 nucleotide sequence: TGTGCCAGCAGCCAAGTGAGGGCTACGAACACCGGGGAGCTGTTTTTT. It is translated as CASSQVRATNTGELFF. The chain uses TRBV14 and TRBJ2-2; tentative D call: TRBD2 (5 bases). The CDR3 extends over 16 amino acids. Trimming removed 1 base from V and 0 bases from J, with 9 bases in between. The V gene's germline CDR1 is SGHDN and CDR2 FVKESK.

This clone showed up many times. This chain links TRBV7-2 with TRBJ2-1; 10 nucleotides line up with TRBD1. Germline-derived CDR1 and CDR2 are SGHTA and FQGNSA. After removal of 5 bases from V and 6 bases from J, the junction contained 4 bases not matched to a gene. This CDR3 has 14 residues. The CDR3 sequence: CASSDRGRFNEQFF. CDR3 bases: TGTGCCAGCAGCGACAGGGGGCGATTCAATGAGCAGTTCTTC.

This clone was counted ten times or more. V is TRBV28 and J is TRBJ1-6, with 7 nucleotides matching TRBD1. The germline V gene has CDR1 MDHEN and CDR2 SYDVKM. The length of the CDR3 is 16 residues. J gave up 3 bases and V 5 bases, and 7 bases lay outside the gene matches. CDR3 sequence: CASSLDRAFYNSPLHF. The CDR3 DNA reads TGTGCCAGCAGTCTTGACAGGGCATTCTATAATTCACCCCTCCACTTT.

This clone was seen repeatedly, ten times or more. The same CDR3 is also encoded by other DNA sequences in this sample. The J gene is TRBJ1-5, the V gene TRBV6-6; 7 bases line up with TRBD1. V lost 0 bases and J lost 2; bases outside the gene matches: 1. The CDR3 has 15 residues. Germline V CDR1 and CDR2: MNHNY, SVGAGI (reference sequence). The CDR3 is CASSYSGQGNQPQHF. The CDR3, as DNA: TGTGCCAGCAGTTACTCCGGACAGGGCAATCAGCCCCAGCATTTT.

This clone was found many times. J is TRBJ2-1 and V is TRBV27, with D maybe TRBD2 (7 bases). CDR1 is MNHEY and CDR2 is SMNVEV in the germline V gene (reference sequence). The ends were cut back, 6 bases at V and 5 bases at J, with 20 bases in the middle. The CDR3 totals 16 residues. CDR3 nucleotide sequence: TGTGCCAGCAGCTATCTCGAGGGGGGGCCCCACAATGAGCAGTTCTTC. Encoded protein: CASSYLEGGPHNEQFF.